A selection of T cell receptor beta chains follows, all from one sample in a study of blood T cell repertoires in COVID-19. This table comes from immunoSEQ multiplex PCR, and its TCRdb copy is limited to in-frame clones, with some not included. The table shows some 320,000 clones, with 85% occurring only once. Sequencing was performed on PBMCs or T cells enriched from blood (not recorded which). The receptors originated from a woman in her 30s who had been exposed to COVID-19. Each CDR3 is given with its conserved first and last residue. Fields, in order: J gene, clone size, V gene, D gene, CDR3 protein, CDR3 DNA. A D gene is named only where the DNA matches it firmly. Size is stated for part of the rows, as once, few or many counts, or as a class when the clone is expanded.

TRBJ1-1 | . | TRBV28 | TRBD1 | CASSPPDRVMNTEAFF | TGTGCCAGCAGTCCCCCGGACAGGGTTATGAACACTGAAGCTTTCTTT
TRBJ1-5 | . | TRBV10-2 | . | CASSESRGYRSNQPQHF | TGCGCCAGCAGTGAGTCAAGGGGATATAGGAGCAATCAGCCCCAGCATTTT
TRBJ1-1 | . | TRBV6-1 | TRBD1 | CASQPQGYTEAFF | TGTGCCAGTCAACCACAGGGGTATACTGAAGCTTTCTTT
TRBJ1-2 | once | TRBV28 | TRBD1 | CASSLILIGQGINGYTF | TGTGCCAGCAGTTTAATCCTGATCGGACAGGGGATAAATGGCTACACCTTC
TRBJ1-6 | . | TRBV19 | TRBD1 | CASSPLTGQTPLHF | TGTGCCAGTAGCCCATTGACAGGGCAAACACCCCTCCACTTT
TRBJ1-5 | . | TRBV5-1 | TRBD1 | CASSVGQGQPQHF | TGCGCCAGCTCCGTGGGACAGGGGCAGCCCCAGCATTTT
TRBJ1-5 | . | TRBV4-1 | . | CASSQSQVISNQPQHF | TGCGCCAGCAGCCAGTCACAGGTGATTAGCAATCAGCCCCAGCATTTT
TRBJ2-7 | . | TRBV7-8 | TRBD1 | CASSPGDREYEQYF | TGTGCCAGCAGCCCGGGGGACAGGGAATACGAGCAGTACTTC
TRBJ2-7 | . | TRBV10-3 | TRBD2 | CAIRASGRSYEQYF | TGTGCCATCCGGGCCAGCGGGAGGTCCTACGAGCAGTACTTC
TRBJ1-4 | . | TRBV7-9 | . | CASRDTRGAGEKLFF | TGTGCCAGCAGGGATACACGCGGGGCCGGTGAAAAACTGTTTTTT
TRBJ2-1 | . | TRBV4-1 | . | CASSQEGGLPYNEQFF | TGCGCCAGCAGCCAAGAGGGGGGGCTGCCCTACAATGAGCAGTTCTTC
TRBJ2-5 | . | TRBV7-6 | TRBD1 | CASSRGTGVQETQYF | TGTGCCAGCAGCCGTGGGACAGGGGTACAAGAGACCCAGTACTTC
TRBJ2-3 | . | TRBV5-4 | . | CASSRDGGSSDTQYF | TGTGCCAGCAGCCGCGATGGCGGGTCCTCAGATACGCAGTATTTT
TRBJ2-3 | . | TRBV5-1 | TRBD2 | CASSLEASGTSPAGQYF | TGCGCCAGCAGCTTGGAGGCTAGCGGGACCTCCCCAGCGGGGCAGTATTTT
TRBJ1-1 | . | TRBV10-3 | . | CAIRRDLGANTEAFF | TGTGCCATCAGGAGGGACCTGGGGGCCAACACTGAAGCTTTCTTT
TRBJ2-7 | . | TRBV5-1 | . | CASSFGLSYEQYF | TGCGCCAGCAGCTTTGGGCTCTCCTACGAGCAGTACTTC
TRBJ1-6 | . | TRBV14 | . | CASSQLDSYEDSPLHF | TGTGCCAGCAGCCAACTGGACAGCTACGAGGATTCACCCCTCCACTTT
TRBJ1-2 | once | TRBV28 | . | CASSLGLGGSLYGYTF | TGTGCCAGCAGTTTAGGCCTCGGGGGAAGCCTCTATGGCTACACCTTC
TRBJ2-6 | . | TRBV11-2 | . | CASSLARVGANVLTF | TGTGCCAGCAGCTTAGCACGGGTTGGGGCCAACGTCCTGACTTTC
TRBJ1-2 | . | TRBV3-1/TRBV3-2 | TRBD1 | CASSQVVLDRGGYGYTF | TGTGCCAGCAGCCAAGTCGTCCTGGACAGGGGAGGATATGGCTACACCTTC
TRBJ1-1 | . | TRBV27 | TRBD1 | CASSQVITGAGGNTEAFF | TGTGCCAGCAGTCAAGTCATTACAGGGGCAGGGGGGAACACTGAAGCTTTCTTT
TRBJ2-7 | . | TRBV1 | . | CTSSQGWRERVVDEQYF | TGCACCAGCAGCCAAGGGTGGCGTGAGCGGGTCGTCGACGAGCAGTACTTC
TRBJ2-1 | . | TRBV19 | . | CASSILGEQFF | TGTGCCAGTAGTATTCTCGGTGAGCAGTTCTTC
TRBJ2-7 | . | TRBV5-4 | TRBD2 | CASSPGLAVYEQYF | TGTGCCAGCAGCCCGGGACTAGCGGTCTACGAGCAGTACTTC
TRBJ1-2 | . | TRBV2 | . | CASSELRRVGGYTF | TGTGCCAGCAGTGAATTAAGGAGGGTAGGAGGCTACACCTTC
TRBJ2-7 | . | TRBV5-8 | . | CASSLAGTLHYEQYF | TGTGCCAGCAGCTTGGCAGGGACTCTTCACTACGAGCAGTACTTC
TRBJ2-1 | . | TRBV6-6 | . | CASSKDTAANEQFF | TGTGCCAGCAGTAAAGACACCGCCGCCAATGAGCAGTTCTTC
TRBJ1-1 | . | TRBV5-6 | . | CASSVHVNTEAFF | TGTGCCAGCAGCGTACATGTGAACACTGAAGCTTTCTTT
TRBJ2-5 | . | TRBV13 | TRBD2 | CASSWAGGPETQYF | TGTGCCAGCAGCTGGGCGGGGGGCCCGGAGACCCAGTACTTC
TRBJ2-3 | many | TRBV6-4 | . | CASSGGATDTQYF | TGTGCCAGCAGCGGAGGGGCCACAGATACGCAGTATTTT
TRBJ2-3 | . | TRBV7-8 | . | CASSLVPRTDTQYF | TGTGCCAGCAGCTTAGTTCCTCGCACAGATACGCAGTATTTT
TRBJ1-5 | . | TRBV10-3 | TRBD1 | CATATGEVVNQPQHF | TGTGCCACGGCGACAGGGGAGGTTGTCAATCAGCCCCAGCATTTT
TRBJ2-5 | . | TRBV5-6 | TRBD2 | CASSPSGGSEGQYF | TGTGCCAGCAGCCCCTCGGGGGGGTCGGAGGGCCAGTACTTC
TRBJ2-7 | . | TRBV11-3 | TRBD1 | CASSQSGTGGSYEQYF | TGTGCCAGCAGCCAATCCGGGACAGGGGGCTCTTACGAGCAGTACTTC
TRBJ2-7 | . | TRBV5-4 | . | CASSLSWTNPDYEQYF | TGTGCCAGCAGCTTGTCATGGACAAACCCAGACTACGAGCAGTACTTC
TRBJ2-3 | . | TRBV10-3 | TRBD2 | CAISPGTSGITDTQYF | TGTGCCATCAGCCCCGGGACTAGCGGGATTACAGATACGCAGTATTTT
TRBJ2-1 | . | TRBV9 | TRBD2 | CASSNSGRAYNEQFF | TGTGCCAGCAGCAATAGCGGGAGGGCCTACAATGAGCAGTTCTTC